This T cell receptor beta chain emerged from a study of blood T cell repertoires in COVID-19. The table lists this clone with a count of one. TCRdb keeps only in-frame clones here, not all; method: immunoSEQ multiplex PCR. The sample yields roughly 190,000 clones, roughly nine tenths seen once. This receptor was obtained from a woman aged 60-75 years with COVID-19, enrolled during active disease. The material sequenced was peripheral blood.

This CDR3 is CASSFPAVVFSGELFF. The CDR3 region has the DNA TGTGCCAGCAGCTTCCCGGCGGTGGTTTTCTCCGGGGAGCTGTTTTTT. The chain joins TRBV9 to TRBJ2-2; D is ambiguous. The germline gives CDR1 SGDLS, CDR2 YYNGEE. The CDR3 is 16 amino acids. V lost 4 bases to trimming and J lost 6 bases, with 19 bases between them.